This T cell receptor beta chain originates from a study of technical replicates of blood from a few donors. The CDR3 sequence is 12 residues long. Germline CDR1 SGHNT, CDR2 YENEEA. V lost 1 base and J 6 bases, leaving 6 bases between the germline ends. Libraries were prepared by immunoSEQ multiplex PCR; TCRdb keeps only in-frame clonotypes and omits some of them. The sample shows approximately 75,000 clones, 95% to 98% of them seen only once. Sequenced input: T cells isolated from PBMCs. The V gene is TRBV11-3, the J gene TRBJ1-2, with a weak D call TRBD1 (5 bases). The receptor's source is a human donor in good health. CDR3 coding DNA: TGTGCCAGCAGCTTAGCAGGGAATGGCTACACCTTC. Translating it yields CASSLAGNGYTF.